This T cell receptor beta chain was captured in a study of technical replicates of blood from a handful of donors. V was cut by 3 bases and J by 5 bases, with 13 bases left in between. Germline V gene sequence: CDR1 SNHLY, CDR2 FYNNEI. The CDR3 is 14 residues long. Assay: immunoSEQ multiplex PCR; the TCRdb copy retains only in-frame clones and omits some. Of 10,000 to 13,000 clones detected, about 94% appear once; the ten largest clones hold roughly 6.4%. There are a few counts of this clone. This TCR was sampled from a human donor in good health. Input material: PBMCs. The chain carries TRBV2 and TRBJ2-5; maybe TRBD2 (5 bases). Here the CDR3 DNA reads TGTGCCAGCAGTGAGGGGTGGGAGAGGGAGACCCAGTACTTC. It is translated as CASSEGWERETQYF.